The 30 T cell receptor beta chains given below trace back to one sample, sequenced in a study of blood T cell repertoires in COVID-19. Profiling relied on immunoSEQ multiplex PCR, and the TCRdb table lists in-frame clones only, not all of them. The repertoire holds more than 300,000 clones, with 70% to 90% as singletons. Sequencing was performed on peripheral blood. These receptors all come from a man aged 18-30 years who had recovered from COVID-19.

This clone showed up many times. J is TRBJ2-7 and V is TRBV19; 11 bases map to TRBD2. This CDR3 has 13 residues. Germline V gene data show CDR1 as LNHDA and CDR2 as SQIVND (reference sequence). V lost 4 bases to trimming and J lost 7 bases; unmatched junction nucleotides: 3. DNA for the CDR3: TGTGCCAGTAGTAGGGGACTAGCGGATGAGCAGTACTTC. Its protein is CASSRGLADEQYF.

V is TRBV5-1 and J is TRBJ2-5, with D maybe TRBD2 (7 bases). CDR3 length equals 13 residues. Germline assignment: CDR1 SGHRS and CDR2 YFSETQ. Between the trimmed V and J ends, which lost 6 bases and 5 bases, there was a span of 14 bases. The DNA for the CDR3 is TGCGCCAGCACCCCCGAGGGGGGGGAGACCCAGTACTTC. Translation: CASTPEGGETQYF.

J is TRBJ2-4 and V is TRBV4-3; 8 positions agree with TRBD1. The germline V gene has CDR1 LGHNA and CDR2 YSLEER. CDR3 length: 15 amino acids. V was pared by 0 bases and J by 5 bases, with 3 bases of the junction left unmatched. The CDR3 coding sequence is TGCGCCAGCAGCCAAGATTCAGGGGGCGAAAACATTCAGTACTTC. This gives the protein CASSQDSGGENIQYF.

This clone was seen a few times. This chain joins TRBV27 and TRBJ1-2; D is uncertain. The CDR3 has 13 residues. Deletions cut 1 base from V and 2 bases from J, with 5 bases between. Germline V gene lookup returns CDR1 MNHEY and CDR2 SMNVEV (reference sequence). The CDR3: CASSLYSNYGYTF. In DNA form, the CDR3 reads TGTGCCAGCAGTTTATACAGCAACTATGGCTACACCTTC.

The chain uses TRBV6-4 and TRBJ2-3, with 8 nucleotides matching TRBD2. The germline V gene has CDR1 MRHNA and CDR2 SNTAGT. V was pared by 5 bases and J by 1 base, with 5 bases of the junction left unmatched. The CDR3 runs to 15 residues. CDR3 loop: CASSLAGLGTDTQYF. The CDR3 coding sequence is TGTGCCAGCAGTTTAGCGGGACTCGGCACAGATACGCAGTATTTT.

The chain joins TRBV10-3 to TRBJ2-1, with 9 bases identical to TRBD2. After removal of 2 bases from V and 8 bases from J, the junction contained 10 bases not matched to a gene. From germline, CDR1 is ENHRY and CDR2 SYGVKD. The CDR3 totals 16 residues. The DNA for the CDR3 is TGTGCCATCAGTGAGGCACCGGGACTAGCTCCCGATGAGCAGTTCTTC. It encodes CAISEAPGLAPDEQFF.

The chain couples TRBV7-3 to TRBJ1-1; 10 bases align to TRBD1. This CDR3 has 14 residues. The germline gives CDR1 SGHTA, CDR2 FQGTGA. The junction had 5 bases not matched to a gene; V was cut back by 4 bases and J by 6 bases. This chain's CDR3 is CASSSRQGASEAFF. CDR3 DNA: TGTGCCAGCAGCTCGCGACAGGGGGCCTCTGAAGCTTTCTTT.

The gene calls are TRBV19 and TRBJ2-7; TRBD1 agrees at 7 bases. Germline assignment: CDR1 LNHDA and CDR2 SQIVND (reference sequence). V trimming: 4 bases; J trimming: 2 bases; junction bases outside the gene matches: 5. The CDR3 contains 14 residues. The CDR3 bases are TGTGCCAGTAGTAGTGGGACAGCTACCTACGAGCAGTACTTC. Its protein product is CASSSGTATYEQYF.

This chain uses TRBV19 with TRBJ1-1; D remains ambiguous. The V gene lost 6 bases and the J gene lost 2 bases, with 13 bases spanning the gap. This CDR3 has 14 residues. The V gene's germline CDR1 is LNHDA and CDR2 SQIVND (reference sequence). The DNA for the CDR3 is TGTGCCAGTAGAGGCGGAGGGTTAAACACTGAAGCTTTCTTT. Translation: CASRGGGLNTEAFF.

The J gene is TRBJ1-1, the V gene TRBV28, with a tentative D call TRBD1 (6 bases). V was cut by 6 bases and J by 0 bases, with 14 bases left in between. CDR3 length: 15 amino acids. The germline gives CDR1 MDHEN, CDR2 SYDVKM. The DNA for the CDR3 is TGTGCCAGCAGCCTCCCCCAGGGGATGAACACTGAAGCTTTCTTT. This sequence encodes CASSLPQGMNTEAFF. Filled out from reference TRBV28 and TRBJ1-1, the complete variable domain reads DVKVTQSSRYLVKRTGEKVFLECVQDMDHENMFWYRQDPGLGLRLIYFSYDVKMKEKGDIPEGYSVSREKKERFSLILESASTNQTSMYLCASSLPQGMNTEAFFGQGTRLTVV.

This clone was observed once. The CDR3 loop reads CASSLLARQGGAFF. For the CDR3, the DNA is TGTGCCAGTAGTCTACTGGCCCGACAGGGAGGAGCTTTCTTT. The chain is built from TRBV19 and TRBJ1-1, with 7 nucleotides matching TRBD1. The CDR3 is 14 amino acids. Trimming took 5 bases from V and 10 from J; bases not matched to a gene: 13. Germline CDR1 and CDR2: LNHDA and SQIVND (reference sequence).

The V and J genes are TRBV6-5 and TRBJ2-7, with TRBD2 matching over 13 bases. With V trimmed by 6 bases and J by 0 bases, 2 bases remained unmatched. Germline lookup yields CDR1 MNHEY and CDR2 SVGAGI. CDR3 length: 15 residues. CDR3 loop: CASSRLAGGSYEQYF. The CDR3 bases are TGTGCCAGCAGCCGACTAGCGGGAGGCTCCTACGAGCAGTACTTC.

The CDR3 sequence is CASSHLKGDSGQWAEAFF. Written as DNA, the CDR3 is TGTGCCAGCTCCCACTTAAAAGGGGACAGCGGCCAGTGGGCTGAAGCTTTCTTT. This chain connects TRBV18 to TRBJ1-1, with 7 bases aligning to TRBD1. The CDR3 sequence is 18 residues long. The ends lost 6 bases at V and 6 bases at J; junction bases unmatched: 22. The V gene's germline CDR1 is KGHSH and CDR2 LQKENI.

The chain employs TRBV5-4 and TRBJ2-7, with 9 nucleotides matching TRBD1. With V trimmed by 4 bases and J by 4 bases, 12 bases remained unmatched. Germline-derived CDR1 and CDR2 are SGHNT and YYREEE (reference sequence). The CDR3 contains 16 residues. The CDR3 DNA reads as TGTGCCAGCAGCGGTAACACCGGGACAGGGCTGTACGAGCAGTACTTC. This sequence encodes CASSGNTGTGLYEQYF.

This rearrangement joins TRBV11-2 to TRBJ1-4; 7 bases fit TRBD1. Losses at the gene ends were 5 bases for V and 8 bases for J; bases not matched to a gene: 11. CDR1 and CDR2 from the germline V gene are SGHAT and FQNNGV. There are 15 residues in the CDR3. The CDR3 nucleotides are TGTGCCAGCAGCCCCCTGACAGGGAAAAAAGAAAAACTGTTTTTT. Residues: CASSPLTGKKEKLFF.

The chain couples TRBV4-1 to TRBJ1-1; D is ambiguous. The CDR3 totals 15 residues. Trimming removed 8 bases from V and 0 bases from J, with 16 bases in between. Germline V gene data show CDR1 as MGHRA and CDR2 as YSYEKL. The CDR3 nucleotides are TGCGCCAGCCTCCCCTCCCAAGCGCTGAACACTGAAGCTTTCTTT. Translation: CASLPSQALNTEAFF.

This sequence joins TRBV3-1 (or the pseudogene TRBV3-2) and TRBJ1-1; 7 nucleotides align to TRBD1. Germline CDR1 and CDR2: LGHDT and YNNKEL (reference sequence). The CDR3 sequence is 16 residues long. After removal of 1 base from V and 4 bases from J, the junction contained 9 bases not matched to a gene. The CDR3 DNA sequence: TGTGCCAGCAGCCAAGCCGACAGGGCGTGGACCACTGAAGCTTTCTTT. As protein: CASSQADRAWTTEAFF.

The CDR3 loop is CAISGGNNYGYTF. The CDR3 nucleotides are TGTGCCATCAGTGGGGGCAACAACTATGGCTACACCTTC. The chain carries TRBV10-3 and TRBJ1-2, with D perhaps matching TRBD1 (5 bases). This CDR3 has 13 residues. Trimming removed 4 bases from V and 2 bases from J, with 8 bases in between. Germline CDR1 ENHRY, CDR2 SYGVKD.

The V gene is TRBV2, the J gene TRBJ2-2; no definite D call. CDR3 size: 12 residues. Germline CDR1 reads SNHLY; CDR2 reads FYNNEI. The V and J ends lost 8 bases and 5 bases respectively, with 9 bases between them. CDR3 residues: CASSRETGELFF. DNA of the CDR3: TGTGCCAGCTCCCGAGAGACCGGGGAGCTGTTTTTT.

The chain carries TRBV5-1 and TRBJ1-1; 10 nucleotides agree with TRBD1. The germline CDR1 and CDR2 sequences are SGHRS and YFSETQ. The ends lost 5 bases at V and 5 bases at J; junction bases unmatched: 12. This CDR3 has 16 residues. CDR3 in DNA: TGCGCCAGCAGGGTGGGGACAGGGGCTTTAATGACTGAAGCTTTCTTT. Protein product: CASRVGTGALMTEAFF.

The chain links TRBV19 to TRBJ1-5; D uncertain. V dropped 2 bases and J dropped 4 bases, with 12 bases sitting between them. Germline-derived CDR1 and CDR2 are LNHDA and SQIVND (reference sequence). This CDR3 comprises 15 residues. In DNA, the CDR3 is TGTGCCAGTAGTATATTGGATAGCAGAAATCAGCCCCAGCATTTT. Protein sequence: CASSILDSRNQPQHF.

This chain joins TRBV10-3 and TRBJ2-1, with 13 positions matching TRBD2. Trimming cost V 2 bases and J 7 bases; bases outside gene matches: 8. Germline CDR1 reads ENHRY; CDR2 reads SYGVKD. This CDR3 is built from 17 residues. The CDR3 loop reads CAISETSGGAGLNEQFF. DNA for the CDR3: TGTGCCATCAGTGAGACTAGCGGGGGGGCCGGTCTAAATGAGCAGTTCTTC.

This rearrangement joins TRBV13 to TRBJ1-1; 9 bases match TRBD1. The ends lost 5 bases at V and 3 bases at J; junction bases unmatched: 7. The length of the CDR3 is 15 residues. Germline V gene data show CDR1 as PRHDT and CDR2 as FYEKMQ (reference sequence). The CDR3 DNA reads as TGTGCCAGCAGCCCTGGGACAGGGTACTACACTGAAGCTTTCTTT. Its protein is CASSPGTGYYTEAFF.

The CDR3 DNA reads as TGTGCCTGGAGTGTAAAGGGGTGGACAGGTCCTTACGAGCAGTACTTC. Residues: CAWSVKGWTGPYEQYF. V gene TRBV30 combines with J gene TRBJ2-7, with 7 bases fitting TRBD1. The J segment lost 4 bases and the V segment lost 0 bases, leaving 12 bases of the junction unmatched. This CDR3 is built from 16 residues. Germline loops: CDR1 GTSNPN, CDR2 SVGIG (reference sequence).

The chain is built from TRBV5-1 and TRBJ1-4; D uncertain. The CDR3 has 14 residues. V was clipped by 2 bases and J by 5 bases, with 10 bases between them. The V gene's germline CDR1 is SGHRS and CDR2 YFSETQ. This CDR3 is CASSFGQVNEKLFF. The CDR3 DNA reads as TGCGCCAGCAGCTTTGGGCAGGTGAATGAAAAACTGTTTTTT.

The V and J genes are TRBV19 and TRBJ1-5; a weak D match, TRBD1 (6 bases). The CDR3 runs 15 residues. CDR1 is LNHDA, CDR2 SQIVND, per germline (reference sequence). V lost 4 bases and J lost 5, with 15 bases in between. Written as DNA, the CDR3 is TGTGCCAGTAGTAGGCCAGGGGCCCCCGATCAGCCCCAGCATTTT. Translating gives CASSRPGAPDQPQHF.

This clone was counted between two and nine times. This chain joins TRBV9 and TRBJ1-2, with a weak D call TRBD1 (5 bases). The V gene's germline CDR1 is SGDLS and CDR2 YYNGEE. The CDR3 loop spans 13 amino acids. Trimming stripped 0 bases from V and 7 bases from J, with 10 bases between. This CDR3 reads CASSVGQGSGYTF. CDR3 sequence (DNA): TGTGCCAGCAGCGTAGGTCAGGGCTCTGGCTACACCTTC.

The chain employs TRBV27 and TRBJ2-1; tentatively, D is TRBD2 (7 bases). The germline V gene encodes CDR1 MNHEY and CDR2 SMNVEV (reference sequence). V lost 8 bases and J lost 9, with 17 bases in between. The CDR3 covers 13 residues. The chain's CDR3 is CASGLSRGGEQFF. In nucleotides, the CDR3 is TGTGCCAGCGGCCTCTCTAGGGGGGGTGAGCAGTTCTTC.

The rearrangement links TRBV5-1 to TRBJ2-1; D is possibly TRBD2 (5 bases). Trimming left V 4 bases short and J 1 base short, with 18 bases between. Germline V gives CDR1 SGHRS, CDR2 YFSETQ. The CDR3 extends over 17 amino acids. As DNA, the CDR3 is TGCGCCAGCAGCCGGACCGTGGTGGGAGTATCCTACAATGAGCAGTTCTTC. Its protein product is CASSRTVVGVSYNEQFF.

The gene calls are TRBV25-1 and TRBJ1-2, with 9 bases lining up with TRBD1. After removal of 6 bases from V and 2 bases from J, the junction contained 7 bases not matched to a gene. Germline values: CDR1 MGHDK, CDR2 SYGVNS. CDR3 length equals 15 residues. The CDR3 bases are TGTGCCAGCAGCTCACAGGGGGCCCTCAACTATGGCTACACCTTC. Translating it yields CASSSQGALNYGYTF.